These 21 T cell receptor beta chains came from one sample sequenced in a study of spatial heterogeneity in lung cancer. TCRdb fed the 5' RACE reads into MiXCR, producing one record per CDR3 protein. The repertoire holds 2,500 to 3,000 distinct CDR3 sequences, with about 8% as singletons. Time point: sample taken at primary tumor resection. Unsorted samples of tumor, nontumor lung or frozen PBMC had their whole RNA sequenced. Sequenced here: normal lung tissue next to the tumor, sampled at surgery. These receptors all come from a male donor with early-stage non-small cell lung cancer.

In its sample, this clonotype was seen many times. This beta chain appears as a stray read in a library generated for alpha chains; its size is not informative. This chain uses TRBV7-2 with TRBJ2-5; D uncertain. The V gene's germline CDR1 is SGHTA and CDR2 FQGNSA. The CDR3 consists of 12 residues. V lost 0 bases to trimming and J lost 7 bases, with 6 bases between them. The CDR3 DNA reads as TGTGCCAGCAGCTTAGCCCCGGGGACCCAGTACTTC. This gives the protein CASSLAPGTQYF.

This clonotype ranks as medium-sized. For a library built for alpha chains, this beta chain is a stray read; little rests on its size. The rearrangement links TRBV2 to TRBJ1-2; D is unresolved. CDR3 size: 12 residues. The germline V and J ends were trimmed by 3 bases and 5 bases, with 7 bases remaining between them. CDR1 SNHLY and CDR2 FYNNEI come from the germline V gene. CDR3 DNA sequence: TGTGCCAGCAGTGAGGAGAGATATGGCTACACCTTC. This gives the protein CASSEERYGYTF.

This clonotype qualifies as medium-sized. Little can be read into the size of this beta chain, an off-target read in a library designed for alpha chains. V and J are TRBV27 and TRBJ1-1, with D possibly being TRBD1 (5 bases). CDR1 MNHEY and CDR2 SMNVEV come from the germline V gene (reference sequence). This CDR3 has 19 amino acids. V lost 3 bases, J lost 1 base, and 24 bases lay in between. CDR3 loop: CASSFTPPQFRGTNTEAFF. CDR3 nucleotide sequence: TGTGCCAGCAGTTTTACGCCCCCACAGTTTAGGGGTACGAACACTGAAGCTTTCTTT.

This clonotype is deemed medium-sized. The library was designed around alpha chains, so this beta chain is a stray read whose abundance carries little weight. V usage is TRBV13 and J usage is TRBJ2-3; 9 bases match TRBD2. CDR3 length: 14 residues. The ends lost 1 base at V and 6 bases at J; junction bases unmatched: 2. Per the germline V gene, CDR1 is PRHDT and CDR2 is FYEKMQ (reference sequence). The DNA of the CDR3 is TGTGCCAGCAGCTTAGTCGCGGGAGGGGATACGCAGTATTTT. This sequence encodes CASSLVAGGDTQYF.

This clonotype was picked up many times. This beta chain represents an off-target read in a library built for alpha chains; its size is of limited meaning. The CDR3 spells CASSSMDQPDTQYF. CDR3 nucleotides: TGTGCCAGCAGCTCCATGGACCAGCCAGATACGCAGTATTTT. The chain recombines TRBV7-2 with TRBJ2-3; no definite D call. CDR1 SGHTA and CDR2 FQGNSA come from the germline V gene. Trimming shortened V by 4 bases and J by 4 bases, and 12 bases separated the two germline ends. The CDR3 spans 14 residues.

By frequency in the sample, this clonotype is medium-sized. This beta chain turned up in a library designed for alpha chains; as an off-target read, its abundance says little. The chain carries TRBV24-1 and TRBJ2-5, with TRBD2 identical over 7 bases. CDR3 length: 14 residues. Germline CDR1 KGHDR, CDR2 SFDVKD. V lost 5 bases, J lost 0 bases, and 2 bases stayed unmatched. CDR3 residues: CATSAAGDQETQYF. CDR3 nucleotide sequence: TGTGCCACCAGTGCTGCGGGAGACCAAGAGACCCAGTACTTC.

About this clonotype itself: The library was prepared for alpha chains; this beta chain is a stray read, so its frequency means little. V and J are TRBV5-1 and TRBJ2-3; D not resolved. The V and J ends lost 2 bases and 2 bases respectively, with 3 bases between them. Germline V gives CDR1 SGHRS, CDR2 YFSETQ. The length of the CDR3 is 12 residues. The CDR3 is CASSLYTDTQYF. CDR3 bases: TGCGCCAGCAGCTTATACACAGATACGCAGTATTTT.

This clonotype is large by share. A library made for alpha chains picked up this beta chain off target, so its size means little. The chain joins TRBV10-3 to TRBJ2-3; tentative D call: TRBD2 (5 bases). Germline loops: CDR1 ENHRY, CDR2 SYGVKD. V was clipped by 0 bases and J by 0 bases, with 10 bases between them. CDR3 size: 16 residues. The CDR3 reads CAISESASPSTDTQYF. The CDR3 DNA follows: TGTGCCATCAGTGAGTCGGCTAGCCCTAGCACAGATACGCAGTATTTT.

By proportion, this clonotype is medium-sized (0.01 to 0.1%). Since the library was made to target alpha chains, this beta chain is a stray read and its abundance is not meaningful. This rearrangement joins TRBV28 to TRBJ1-6; 7 bases match TRBD1. With V trimmed by 5 bases and J by 9 bases, 13 bases remained unmatched. The length of the CDR3 is 16 residues. Germline CDR1 MDHEN, CDR2 SYDVKM. In DNA form, the CDR3 reads TGTGCCAGCAGTCCCTACCCGGGACAGTCAACTTCACCCCTCCACTTT. It translates to CASSPYPGQSTSPLHF.

This clonotype came up a few times. Found in a library prepared for alpha chains, this beta chain is an off-target read, and its abundance has little meaning. J is TRBJ1-6 and V is TRBV3-1; D is unresolved. The CDR3 is 15 amino acids. The V gene's germline CDR1 is LGHDT and CDR2 YNNKEL (reference sequence). The V and J ends lost 0 bases and 5 bases respectively, with 8 bases between them. The CDR3 DNA sequence: TGTGCCAGCAGCCAAGATTCGGGTAATAATTCACCCCTCCACTTT. It codes for CASSQDSGNNSPLHF.

This clonotype was seen ten or more times. Within a library made for alpha chains, this beta chain is off target, and its count is uninformative. The chain's CDR3 is CSVNSGFSYEQYF. DNA of the CDR3: TGCAGCGTGAATAGCGGGTTCTCCTACGAGCAGTACTTC. The genes are TRBV29-1 and TRBJ2-7; 7 nucleotides line up with TRBD2. Losses at the gene ends were 6 bases for V and 0 bases for J; bases not matched to a gene: 5. This CDR3 is built from 13 residues. CDR1 and CDR2 from the germline V gene are SQVTM and ANQGSEA.

This clonotype is categorized as medium-sized. This beta chain is a stray sequence in a library constructed for alpha chains; its clone size is not meaningful. CDR3 amino acids: CASSRLAGEDTQYF. The CDR3 DNA reads TGTGCCAGCAGCAGACTAGCGGGAGAAGATACGCAGTATTTT. The chain links TRBV11-2 to TRBJ2-3, with 12 bases that match TRBD2. CDR3 length equals 14 residues. CDR1 SGHAT and CDR2 FQNNGV come from the germline V gene. The J segment lost 5 bases and the V segment lost 5 bases, leaving 2 bases of the junction unmatched.

Turning to this clonotype: For a library built for alpha chains, this beta chain is a stray read; little rests on its size. The rearrangement uses TRBV6-5 and TRBJ1-2; 9 nucleotides align to TRBD1. The CDR3 loop spans 14 amino acids. The germline CDR1 and CDR2 sequences are MNHEY and SVGAGI. J lost 1 base, V lost 6 bases, and 3 bases had no gene match. CDR3 sequence (DNA): TGTGCCAGCAGCCGGACAGGGGTTAACTATGGCTACACCTTC. Translating gives CASSRTGVNYGYTF.

The table lists this clonotype with many counts. This beta chain came through as a stray read in a library set up for alpha chains, and its size says little. V and J are TRBV7-8 and TRBJ1-6; D perhaps matches TRBD1 (6 bases). Looked up from germline, CDR1 is SGHVS and CDR2 is FQNEAQ. This CDR3 comprises 18 residues. Deletions cut 1 base from V and 10 bases from J, with 23 bases between. This CDR3 reads CASSLEVGGGLQRSPLHF. Written as DNA, the CDR3 is TGTGCCAGCAGCTTAGAGGTTGGAGGGGGTCTTCAACGGTCACCCCTCCACTTT.

In this sample, this clonotype is medium-sized. This beta chain is a stray read from a library made for alpha chains; its abundance is not meaningful. This sequence joins TRBV28 and TRBJ2-7; 8 positions agree with TRBD2. Germline V gene sequence: CDR1 MDHEN, CDR2 SYDVKM. The trim removed 6 bases at V and 2 bases at J, leaving 6 bases unmatched. This CDR3 has 14 residues. The CDR3 is CASSLAGPTYEQYF. The CDR3 DNA follows: TGTGCCAGCAGCTTAGCGGGACCGACCTACGAGCAGTACTTC. Looking up the rest from reference TRBV28 and TRBJ2-7 gives the full variable domain: DVKVTQSSRYLVKRTGEKVFLECVQDMDHENMFWYRQDPGLGLRLIYFSYDVKMKEKGDIPEGYSVSREKKERFSLILESASTNQTSMYLCASSLAGPTYEQYFGPGTRLTVT.

This clonotype was recorded a few times. Since it is a stray read in a library aimed at alpha chains, this beta chain has a size that is not meaningful. The chain links TRBV11-2 to TRBJ1-6, with 8 bases fitting TRBD1. Looked up from germline, CDR1 is SGHAT and CDR2 is FQNNGV. V gave up 4 bases and J gave up 6 bases; unmatched junction bases: 2. This CDR3 has 14 residues. The CDR3 is CASSWDRTNSPLHF. The CDR3 bases are TGTGCCAGCAGCTGGGACAGGACTAATTCACCCCTCCACTTT.

As concerns this clonotype: The library was built for alpha chains, so this beta chain is an off-target read and its size means little. V and J are TRBV5-1 and TRBJ2-6; TRBD2 matches at 7 bases. This CDR3 has 18 residues. V trimming: 4 bases; J trimming: 4 bases; junction bases outside the gene matches: 14. The V gene's germline CDR1 is SGHRS and CDR2 YFSETQ. CDR3 nucleotides: TGCGCCAGCAGCAAAACTAGCGAGTATTCCGCCGGGGCCAACGTCCTGACTTTC. Translation: CASSKTSEYSAGANVLTF.

With respect to this clonotype: Found in a library prepared for alpha chains, this beta chain is an off-target read, and its abundance has little meaning. The CDR3 loop is CSVADTRPYEQYF. The CDR3 region has the DNA TGCAGCGTGGCGGACACTCGCCCCTACGAGCAGTACTTC. This sequence joins TRBV29-1 and TRBJ2-7, with a possible D match to TRBD1 (5 bases). The CDR3 runs 13 residues. Germline CDR1 reads SQVTM; CDR2 reads ANQGSEA. The V end was cut by 6 bases, the J end by 2 bases, with 14 bases between.

This clonotype appeared many times. This beta chain turned up in a library designed for alpha chains; as an off-target read, its abundance says little. This chain joins TRBV5-1 and TRBJ2-5; D gene ambiguous. The CDR3 totals 15 residues. Between the trimmed V and J ends, which lost 0 bases and 1 base, there was a span of 10 bases. The germline gives CDR1 SGHRS, CDR2 YFSETQ. CDR3 loop: CASSLGLTLQETQYF. The CDR3 DNA reads as TGCGCCAGCAGCTTGGGGTTAACCCTCCAAGAGACCCAGTACTTC.

This clonotype ranks as medium-sized (0.01 to 0.1%). A library prepared for alpha chains yielded this beta chain as an off-target read; its size is of little meaning. The gene calls are TRBV20-1 and TRBJ2-5; the D gene is possibly TRBD2 (5 bases). Per the germline V gene, CDR1 is DFQATT and CDR2 is SNEGSKA (reference sequence). Deletions cut 6 bases from V and 7 bases from J, with 18 bases between. The CDR3 is 13 amino acids. CDR3 sequence reads: CSASTPEGRTQYF. In DNA, the CDR3 is TGCAGTGCCTCGACACCAGAAGGGAGGACCCAGTACTTC.

This clonotype is labeled medium-sized. This beta chain appears as a stray read in a library generated for alpha chains; its size is not informative. The chain carries TRBV2 and TRBJ1-6; D remains ambiguous. The CDR3 spans 13 residues. CDR1 SNHLY and CDR2 FYNNEI come from the germline V gene. The V end was cut by 1 base, the J end by 7 bases, with 5 bases between. The CDR3 here is CASSEVPNSPLHF. CDR3 in DNA: TGTGCCAGCAGTGAAGTGCCGAATTCACCCCTCCACTTT.